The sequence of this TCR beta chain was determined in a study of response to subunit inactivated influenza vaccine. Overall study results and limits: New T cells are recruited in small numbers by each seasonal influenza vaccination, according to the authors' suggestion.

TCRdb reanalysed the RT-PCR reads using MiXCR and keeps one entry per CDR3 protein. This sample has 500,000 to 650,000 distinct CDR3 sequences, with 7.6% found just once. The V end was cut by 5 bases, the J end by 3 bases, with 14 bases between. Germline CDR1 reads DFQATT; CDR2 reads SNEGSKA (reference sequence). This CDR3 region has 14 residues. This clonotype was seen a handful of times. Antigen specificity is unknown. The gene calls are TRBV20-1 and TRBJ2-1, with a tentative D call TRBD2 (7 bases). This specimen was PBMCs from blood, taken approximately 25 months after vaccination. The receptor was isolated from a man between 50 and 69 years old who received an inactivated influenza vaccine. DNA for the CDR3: TGCAGTGCTGGGGGGGGGCCGCTCTACAATGAGCAGTTCTTC. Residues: CSAGGGPLYNEQFF.